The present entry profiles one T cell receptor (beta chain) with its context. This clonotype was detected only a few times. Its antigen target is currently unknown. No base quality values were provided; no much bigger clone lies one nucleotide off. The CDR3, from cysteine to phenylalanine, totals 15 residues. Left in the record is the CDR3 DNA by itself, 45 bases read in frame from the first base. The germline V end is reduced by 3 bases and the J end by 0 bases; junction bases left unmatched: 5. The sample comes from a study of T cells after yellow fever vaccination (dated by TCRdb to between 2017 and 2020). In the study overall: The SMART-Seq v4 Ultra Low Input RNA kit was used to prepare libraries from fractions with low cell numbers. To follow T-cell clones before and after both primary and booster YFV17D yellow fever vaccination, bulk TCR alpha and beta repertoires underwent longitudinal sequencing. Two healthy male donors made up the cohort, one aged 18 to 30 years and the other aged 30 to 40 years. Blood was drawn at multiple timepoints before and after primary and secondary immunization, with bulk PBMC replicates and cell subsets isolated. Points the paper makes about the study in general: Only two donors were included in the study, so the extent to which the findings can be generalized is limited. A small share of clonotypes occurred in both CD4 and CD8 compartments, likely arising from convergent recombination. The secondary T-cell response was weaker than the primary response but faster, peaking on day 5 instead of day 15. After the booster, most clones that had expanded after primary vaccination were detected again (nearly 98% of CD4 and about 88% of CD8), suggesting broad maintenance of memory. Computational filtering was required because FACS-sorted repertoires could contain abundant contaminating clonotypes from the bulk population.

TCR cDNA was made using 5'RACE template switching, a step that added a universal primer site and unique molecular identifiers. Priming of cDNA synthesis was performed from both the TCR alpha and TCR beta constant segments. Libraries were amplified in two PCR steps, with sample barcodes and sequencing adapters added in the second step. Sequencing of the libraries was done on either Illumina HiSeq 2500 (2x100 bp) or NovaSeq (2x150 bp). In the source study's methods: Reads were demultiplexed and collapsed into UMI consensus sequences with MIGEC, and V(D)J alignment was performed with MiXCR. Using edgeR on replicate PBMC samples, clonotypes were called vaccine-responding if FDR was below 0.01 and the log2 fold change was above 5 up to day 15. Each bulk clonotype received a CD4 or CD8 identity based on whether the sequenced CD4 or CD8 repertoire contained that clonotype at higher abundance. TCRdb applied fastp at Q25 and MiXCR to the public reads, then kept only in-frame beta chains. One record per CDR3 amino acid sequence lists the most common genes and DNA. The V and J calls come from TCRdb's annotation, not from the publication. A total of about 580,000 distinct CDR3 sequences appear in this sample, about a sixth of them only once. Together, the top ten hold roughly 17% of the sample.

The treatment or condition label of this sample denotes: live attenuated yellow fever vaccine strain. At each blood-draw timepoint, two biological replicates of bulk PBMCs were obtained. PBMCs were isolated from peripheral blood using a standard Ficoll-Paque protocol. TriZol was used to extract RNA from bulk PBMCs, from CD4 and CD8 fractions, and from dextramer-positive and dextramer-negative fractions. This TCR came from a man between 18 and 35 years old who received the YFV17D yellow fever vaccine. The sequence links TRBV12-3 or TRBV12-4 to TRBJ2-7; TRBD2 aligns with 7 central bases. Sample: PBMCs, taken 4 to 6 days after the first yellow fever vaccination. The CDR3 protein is CASSFVAGVSYEQYF. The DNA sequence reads TGTGCCAGCAGTTTTGTGGCGGGGGTCTCCTACGAGCAGTACTTC.